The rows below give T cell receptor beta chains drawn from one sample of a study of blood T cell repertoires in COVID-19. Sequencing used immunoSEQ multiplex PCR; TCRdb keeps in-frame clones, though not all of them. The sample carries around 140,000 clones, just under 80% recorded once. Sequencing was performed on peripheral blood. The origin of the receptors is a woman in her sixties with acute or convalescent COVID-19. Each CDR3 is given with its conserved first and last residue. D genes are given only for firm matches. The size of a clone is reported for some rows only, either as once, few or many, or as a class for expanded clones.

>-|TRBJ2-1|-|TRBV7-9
TGTGCCAGCAGCTTAGGCGGCGTCGGCAATGAGCAGTTCTTC
CASSLGGVGNEQFF
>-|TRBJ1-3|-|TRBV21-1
TGTGCCAGCAGCAAAGACGGTGTCTCTGGAAACACCATATATTTT
CASSKDGVSGNTIYF
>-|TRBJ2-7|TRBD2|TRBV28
TGTGCCAGCAGTCCCACTAGCGGGAGTTCATCGAAGCCTCTATACGAGCAGTACTTC
CASSPTSGSSSKPLYEQYF
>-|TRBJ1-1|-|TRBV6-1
TGTGCCAGCAGTAGTTATGAGGAAAACACTGAAGCTTTCTTT
CASSSYEENTEAFF
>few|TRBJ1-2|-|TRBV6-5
TGTGCCAGCAGAGTGAAGAGGGAACACTATGGCTACACCTTC
CASRVKREHYGYTF
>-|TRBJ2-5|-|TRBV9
TGTGCCAGCAGCGCCGACTATGCCACAGAGACCCAGTACTTC
CASSADYATETQYF
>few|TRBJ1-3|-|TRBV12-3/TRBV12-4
TGTGCCAGCAGTTTCCATGGAAACACCATATATTTT
CASSFHGNTIYF
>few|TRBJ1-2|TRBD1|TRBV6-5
TGTGCCAGCAGTTCGACAGGGGGCGCTAACTATGGCTACACCTTC
CASSSTGGANYGYTF
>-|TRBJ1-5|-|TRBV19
TGTGCCAGTAGTATAGGCTCGACAGTCAATCAGCCCCAGCATTTT
CASSIGSTVNQPQHF
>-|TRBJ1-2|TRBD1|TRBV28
TGTGCCAGCAGTATTATACTACTGCTCACAGGGGTTTTTAACTATGGCTACACCTTC
CASSIILLLTGVFNYGYTF
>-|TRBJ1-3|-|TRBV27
TGTGCCAGCAGTTTGGAGGGGTTTTCCTCTGGAAACACCATATATTTT
CASSLEGFSSGNTIYF
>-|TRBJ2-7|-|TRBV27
TGTGCCAGCAGTTTACTAGCTCCTGTTCGGGAGCAGTACTTC
CASSLLAPVREQYF
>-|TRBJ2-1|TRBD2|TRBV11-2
TGTGCCAGCAGCTCCAGAGCGGGAGGGCCTGGCAATGAGCAGTTCTTC
CASSSRAGGPGNEQFF
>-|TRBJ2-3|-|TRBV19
TGTGCCAGTAGTAGTACAGCGGGCACAGATACGCAGTATTTT
CASSSTAGTDTQYF
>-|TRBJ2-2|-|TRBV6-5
TGTGCCAGCAGACGGTCTAACACCGGGGAGCTGTTTTTT
CASRRSNTGELFF
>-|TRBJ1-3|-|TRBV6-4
TGTGCCAGCAGTGACAAGGTTGACTTTGGAAACACCATATATTTT
CASSDKVDFGNTIYF
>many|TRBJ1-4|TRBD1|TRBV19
TGTGCCAGTAGTCGGGACAGGAGTAATGAAAAACTGTTTTTT
CASSRDRSNEKLFF
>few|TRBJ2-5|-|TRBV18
TGTGCCAGCGCAAGCGGAGGAGAGACCCAGTACTTC
CASASGGETQYF
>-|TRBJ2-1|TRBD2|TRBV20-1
TGCAGTGCTAGTTTCCGGGAGGTCTACAATGAGCAGTTCTTC
CSASFREVYNEQFF
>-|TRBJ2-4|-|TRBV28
TGTGCCAGCAGTTTTAAGTTGAGGTTACTAGCCAAAAACATTCAGTACTTC
CASSFKLRLLAKNIQYF
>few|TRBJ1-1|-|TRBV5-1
TGCGCCAGCAGTGCCGGAGCCTTTGAAGCTTTCTTT
CASSAGAFEAFF
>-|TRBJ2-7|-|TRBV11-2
TGTGCCAGCAGCTTAGCCGGGGTCTTTCAGGTACAGCAGTACTTC
CASSLAGVFQVQQYF
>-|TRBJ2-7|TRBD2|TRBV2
TGTGCCAGCGCCCGGGGACTAGCTTCCCACGAGCAGTACTTC
CASARGLASHEQYF
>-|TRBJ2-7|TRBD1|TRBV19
TGTGCCAGTAGTATAATCGGGACAGGCCCCTACGAGCAGTACTTC
CASSIIGTGPYEQYF
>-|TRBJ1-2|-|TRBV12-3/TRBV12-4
TGTGCCAGCATCCCTAGGGGCGGTGGCTACACCTTC
CASIPRGGGYTF
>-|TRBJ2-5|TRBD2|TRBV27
TGTGCCAGCAGTCCTTTGCTCGGGAGGGATCAAGAGACCCAGTACTTC
CASSPLLGRDQETQYF
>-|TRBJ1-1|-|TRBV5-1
TGCGCCAGCAGCTTGGGAGTGAACACTGAAGCTTTCTTT
CASSLGVNTEAFF
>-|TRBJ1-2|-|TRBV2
TGTGCCAGCAGAGGACTTACCTATGGCTACACCTTC
CASRGLTYGYTF
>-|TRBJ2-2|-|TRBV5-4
TGTGCCAGCAGCTTGCAGGGTACGCCCGGGGAGCTGTTTTTT
CASSLQGTPGELFF
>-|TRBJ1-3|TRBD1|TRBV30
TGTGCCTGGTCTAGGACAGGGACATCTGGAAACACCATATATTTT
CAWSRTGTSGNTIYF
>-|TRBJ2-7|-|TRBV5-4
TGTGCCAGCAGCTTGAGTGGCGACTTCTACGAGCAGTACTTC
CASSLSGDFYEQYF
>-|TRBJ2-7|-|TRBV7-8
TGTGCCAGCAGCCCCCTGGGGGGGGCGTTATCCTACGAGCAGTACTTC
CASSPLGGALSYEQYF
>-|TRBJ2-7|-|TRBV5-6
TGTGCCAGCAGCTTAGGGACTCCCTACGAGCAGTACTTC
CASSLGTPYEQYF
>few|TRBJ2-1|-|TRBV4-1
TGCGCCAGCAGCCAAGGAAGCCCGAGCTCCTACAATGAGCAGTTCTTC
CASSQGSPSSYNEQFF
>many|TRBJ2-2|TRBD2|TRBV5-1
TGCGCCAGCAGCTTGAGAGATAGCGGGAGGAACACCGGGGAGCTGTTTTTT
CASSLRDSGRNTGELFF
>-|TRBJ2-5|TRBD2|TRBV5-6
TGTGCCAGCAGCTTGGAGCGGGGCGTGAGTGGGGAGACCCAGTACTTC
CASSLERGVSGETQYF
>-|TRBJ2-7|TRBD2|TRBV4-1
TGCGCCAGCAGCCAAGACGGGAGGCCCGAGCAGTACTTC
CASSQDGRPEQYF
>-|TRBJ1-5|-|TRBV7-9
TGTGCCAGCAGCTTACAGGGCGAACTGGATCAGCCCCAGCATTTT
CASSLQGELDQPQHF
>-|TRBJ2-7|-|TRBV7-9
TGTGCCAGCAGCTTAACCGGGGGTTACTACGAGCAGTACTTC
CASSLTGGYYEQYF
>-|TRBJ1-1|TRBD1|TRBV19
TGTGCCAGTAGTATAAGGGGGCTCAACACTGAAGCTTTCTTT
CASSIRGLNTEAFF
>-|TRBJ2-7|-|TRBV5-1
TGCGCCAGCGGATTATCGGGGTACGAGCAGTACTTC
CASGLSGYEQYF
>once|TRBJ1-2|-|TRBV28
TGTGCCAGCAGTTTATACAGGGCCTATGGCTACACCTTC
CASSLYRAYGYTF
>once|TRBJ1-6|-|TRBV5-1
TGCGCCAGCAGCCCGGATGTCGGGGTCTATTCACCCCTCCACTTT
CASSPDVGVYSPLHF
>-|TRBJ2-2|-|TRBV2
TGTGCCAGCAAGACAGGCCCGAACACCGGGGAGCTGTTTTTT
CASKTGPNTGELFF